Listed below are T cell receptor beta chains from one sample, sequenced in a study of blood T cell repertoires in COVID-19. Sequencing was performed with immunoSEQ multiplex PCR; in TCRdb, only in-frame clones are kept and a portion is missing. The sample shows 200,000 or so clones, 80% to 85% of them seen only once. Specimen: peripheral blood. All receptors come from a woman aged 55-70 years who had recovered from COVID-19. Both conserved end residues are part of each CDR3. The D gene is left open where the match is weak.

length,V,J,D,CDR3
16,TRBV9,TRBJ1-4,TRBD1,CASSVGTGGAVRKLFF
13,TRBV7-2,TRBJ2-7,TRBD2,CASSQTGTTEQYF
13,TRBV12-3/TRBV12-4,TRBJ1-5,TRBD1,CASVQGAIQPQHF
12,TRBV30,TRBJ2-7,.,CAWSVDTYEQYF
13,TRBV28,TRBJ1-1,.,CASKQGMNTEAFF
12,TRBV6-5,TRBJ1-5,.,CASSSPQQPQHF
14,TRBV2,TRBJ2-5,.,CASSDGRGQETQYF
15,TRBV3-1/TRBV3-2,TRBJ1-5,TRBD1,CASSPGTGDNQPQHF
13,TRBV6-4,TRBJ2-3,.,CASSEQGTDTQYF
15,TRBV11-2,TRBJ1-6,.,CASSVGRGTNSPLHF
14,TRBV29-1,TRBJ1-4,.,CSVEDRGRGEKLFF
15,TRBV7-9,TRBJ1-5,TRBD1,CASSSGTGGNQPQHF
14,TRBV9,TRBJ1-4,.,CASSVRGRDEKLFF
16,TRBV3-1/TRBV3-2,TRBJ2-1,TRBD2,CASSQVGTSADNEQFF
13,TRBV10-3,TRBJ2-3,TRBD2,CAIGEGSTDTQYF
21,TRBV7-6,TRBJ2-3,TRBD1,CASSLAIGTGAPDQELDTQYF
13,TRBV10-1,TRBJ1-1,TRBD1,CASRADRGTEAFF
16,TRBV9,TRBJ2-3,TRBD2,CASSAGLAGGRDTQYF
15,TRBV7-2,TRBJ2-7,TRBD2,CASRPGTSGGNEQYF
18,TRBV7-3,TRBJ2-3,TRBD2,CASSLGLAGVPSTDTQYF
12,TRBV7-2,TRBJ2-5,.,CASSSFQETQYF
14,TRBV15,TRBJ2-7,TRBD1,CATSGPGTAYEQYF
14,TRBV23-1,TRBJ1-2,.,CASITQGCGYGYTF
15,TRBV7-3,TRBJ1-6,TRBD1,CASSLNQDRGTPLHF
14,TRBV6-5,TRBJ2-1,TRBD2,CASSSGGAYNEQFF
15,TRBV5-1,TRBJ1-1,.,CASSSGLTGGTEAFF
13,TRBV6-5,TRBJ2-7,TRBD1,CASSYPGGSEQYF
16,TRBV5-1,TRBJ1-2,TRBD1,CASSWGTGGSNYGYTF
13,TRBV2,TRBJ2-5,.,CASSVSVQETQYF
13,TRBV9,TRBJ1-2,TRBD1,CASSIQGAYGYTF
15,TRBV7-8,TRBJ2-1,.,CASNSYRDTKYEQFF
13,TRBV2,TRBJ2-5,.,CASTQQGQETQYF
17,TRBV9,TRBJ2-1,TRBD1,CASSVAGQGSYYNEQFF
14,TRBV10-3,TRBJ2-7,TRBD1,CAISEPGGRDEQYF
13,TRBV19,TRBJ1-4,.,CASTEAGGEKLFF
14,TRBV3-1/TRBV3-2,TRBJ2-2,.,CASSHVRNTGELFF
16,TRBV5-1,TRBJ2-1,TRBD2,CASSGTSGGAYNEQFF
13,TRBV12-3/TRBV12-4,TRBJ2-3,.,CASSPQATDTQYF
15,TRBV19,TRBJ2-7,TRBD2,CASSFGTSGVSEQYF
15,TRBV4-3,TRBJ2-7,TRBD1,CASSQDFQGAYEQYF
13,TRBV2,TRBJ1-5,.,CASRPSRGQPQHF
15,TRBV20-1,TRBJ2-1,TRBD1,CSASITGVGFNEQFF
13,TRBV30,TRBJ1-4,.,CAWNRGSGEKLFF
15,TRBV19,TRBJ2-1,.,CASSMAGWGKNEQFF
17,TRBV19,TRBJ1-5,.,CASSISRYRESNQPQHF
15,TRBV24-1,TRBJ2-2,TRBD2,CATSRGGGGSGELFF
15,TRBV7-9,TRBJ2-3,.,CASTPAPEKADTQYF
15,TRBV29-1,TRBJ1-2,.,CSVPMSPGQNYGYTF
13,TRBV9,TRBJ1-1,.,CASSVATNSEAFF
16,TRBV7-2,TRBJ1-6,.,CASSNRGGRSNSPLHF
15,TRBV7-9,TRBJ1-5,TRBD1,CASSLGGGDAQPQHF
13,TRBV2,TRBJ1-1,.,CASSPWGGGEAFF
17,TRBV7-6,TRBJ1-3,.,CASSLAPRGSSGNTIYF
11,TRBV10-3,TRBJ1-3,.,CAIRRGNTIYF
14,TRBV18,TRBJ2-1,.,CASSPGVTDNEQFF
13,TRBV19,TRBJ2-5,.,CASSIDSQETQYF
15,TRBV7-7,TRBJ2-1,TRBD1,CASSLGGQGLDEQFF
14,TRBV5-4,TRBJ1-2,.,CASSSTGRTYGYTF